This TCR beta chain was captured in a study of cytomegalovirus exposure and HLA in healthy donors. Study-level findings and limits: A previous analysis found most TCR beta V segments productive roughly 87% or roughly 30% of the time. Sequencing depth across donors, presence/absence analyses assumed, was roughly uniform.

For this clone: Its cognate antigen is unknown.

Healthy donors of bone marrow made up the group. Amplification used 60 Vbeta primers and 13 Jbeta primers. Data came from immunoSEQ multiplex PCR; TCRdb stores just in-frame clones and leaves some out. This table holds about 150,000 clones, roughly 80% found once. The clonotype originates from a male donor in good health and CMV-seronegative. Sequencing was done on a sample of PBMCs.

The CDR3 spells CASSLLASQETQYF. For the CDR3, the DNA is TGTGCCAGCAGTTTACTAGCTTCCCAAGAGACCCAGTACTTC. The V gene is TRBV25-1, the J gene TRBJ2-5; D is perhaps TRBD2 (6 bases). CDR1 is MGHDK and CDR2 is SYGVNS in the germline V gene. There are 14 residues in the CDR3. V lost 5 bases to trimming and J lost 1 base, with 11 bases between them.